The rows below give T cell receptor beta chains drawn from one sample of a study of prognosis after radiotherapy for stage I lung cancer. Each CDR3 protein is one row after TCRdb ran MiXCR on the multiplex PCR reads. This sample has tens of thousands of distinct CDR3 sequences; approximately 44% occur once, and the top ten carry about 31%. This specimen was PBMCs, taken before or after stereotactic body radiation therapy (not recorded which). The receptors were gathered from a donor at least 50 years old with non-small cell lung cancer. The conserved cysteine and the conserved F or W are not part of the CDR3 here. Each record gives: V gene, CDR3 protein.

TRBV27 ASSLYSPGVADYGYT
TRBV4-1 ASSHLLGYEQY
TRBV20-1 SARKGGNTGELF
TRBV5-1 ASSLGAGGPADTDTQY
TRBV28 ASSLDGYEQY
TRBV19 ASSRDPLTVELF
TRBV6-1 ASSAWGYGANVMT
TRBV4-3 ASSQKLASILYEQF
TRBV19 ASSIAGTPSSYEQY
TRBV27 ASSSAGLSYEQY
TRBV18 ASSQGHQANYGYT
TRBV12-3/TRBV12-4 ASSLKGPTNEKLF
TRBV6-1 ASSTGGWSYEQY
TRBV7-9 ASSLGLAGGQNEQF
TRBV20-1 SARGSRGLNTEAF
TRBV30 ACTKQGTQY
TRBV6-1 ARAPANTGELF
TRBV4-1 ASSHRGSYEQY
TRBV6-1 ASSYLSEQY
TRBV30 AWVKGWTSGRNTEAF
TRBV19 ASSTHRGSYEQY
TRBV20-1 SSRDGTGRQETRY
TRBV2 ASSEEADLAKNIQY
TRBV11-2 ASSRDAYYEQY
TRBV20-1 SARAYEGAGTGELF
TRBV30 AWSTGQSNQPQH
TRBV20-1 SASNLGLNEQF
TRBV7-9 DSSQPGRPSENQHQH
TRBV20-1 SARVSSGGGEQF
TRBV6-2/TRBV6-3 ASSPEGGGNIQY
TRBV28 ASSLKWTGPTGELF
TRBV12-3/TRBV12-4 ASSPQGGVGYT